One TCR beta chain is described in this entry. The record originates from a study of technical replicates of blood from several donors. The protocol was immunoSEQ multiplex PCR, while the TCRdb copy is restricted to in-frame clones and leaves out a portion. The repertoire holds 70,000 to 90,000 clones, just over 90% seen once, with around 0.25% in the top ten. Germline CDR1 reads SGHNT; CDR2 reads YENEEA. With 6 bases removed from V and 1 base from J, the gap between germline ends came to 12 bases. The CDR3 sequence is 15 residues long. This clonotype was obtained from a human donor in good health. The rearrangement uses TRBV11-3 and TRBJ2-2; D perhaps matches TRBD1 (6 bases). Sequenced: T cells isolated from PBMCs. In nucleotides, the CDR3 is TGTGCCAGCAGGCCAGGGGTGGGGAACACCGGGGAGCTGTTTTTT. This codes for CASRPGVGNTGELFF.